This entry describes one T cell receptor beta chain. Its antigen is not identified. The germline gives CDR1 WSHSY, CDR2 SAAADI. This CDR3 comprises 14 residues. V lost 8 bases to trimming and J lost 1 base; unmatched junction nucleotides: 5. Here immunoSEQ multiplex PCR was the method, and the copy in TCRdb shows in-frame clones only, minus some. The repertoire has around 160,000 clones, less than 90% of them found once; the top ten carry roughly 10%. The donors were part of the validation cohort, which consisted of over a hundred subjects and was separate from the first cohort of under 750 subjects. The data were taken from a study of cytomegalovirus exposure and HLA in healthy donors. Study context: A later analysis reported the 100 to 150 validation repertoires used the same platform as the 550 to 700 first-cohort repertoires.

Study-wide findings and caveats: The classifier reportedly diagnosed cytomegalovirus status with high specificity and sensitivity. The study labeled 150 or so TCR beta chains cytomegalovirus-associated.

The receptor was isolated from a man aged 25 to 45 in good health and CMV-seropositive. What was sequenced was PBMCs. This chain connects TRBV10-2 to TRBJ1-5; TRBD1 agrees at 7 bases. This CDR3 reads CASGQATSNQPQHF. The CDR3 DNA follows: TGCGCCAGCGGACAGGCTACCAGCAATCAGCCCCAGCATTTT.